These 28 T cell receptor beta chains were sequenced from one sample in a study of T cells after yellow fever vaccination (dated by TCRdb to the late 2010s). The library relied on 5' RACE. Sequencing took place on an Illumina HiSeq 2500. TCRdb reanalyzed the raw reads on its own, using fastp at Q25 for trimming and MiXCR for clone calling, and kept in-frame beta chains. When rows share a CDR3 protein, they turn into one entry using the most common DNA and genes. The sample yields 500,000 to 650,000 distinct CDR3 sequences; 9% to 15% were counted once. The biggest ten clones account for just under 15% of the sample. According to the study, the label for this sample's treatment or condition signals: live attenuated yellow fever vaccine strain. This material consisted of PBMCs, taken on the day of the yellow fever booster vaccination. The origin of the receptors is a young man who received the YFV17D yellow fever vaccine.

The rearrangement uses TRBV12-3 or TRBV12-4 and TRBJ1-2; D perhaps matches TRBD1 (5 bases). The V end lost 1 base, the J end lost 6 bases, and 9 bases lay between the germline ends. The CDR3 covers 13 residues. CDR3: CASSLDRLDGYTF. The DNA of the CDR3 is TGTGCCAGCAGTTTAGACAGGCTCGATGGCTACACCTTC.

This clonotype was seen a handful of times. The chain uses TRBV20-1 and TRBJ2-3; D unclear. Looked up from germline, CDR1 is DFQATT and CDR2 is SNEGSKA (reference sequence). Between the trimmed V and J ends, which lost 0 bases and 4 bases, there was a span of 11 bases. This CDR3 is built from 14 residues. The CDR3 nucleotides read TGCAGTGCTAGAGATCTTCGGGTTTCAGATACGCAGTATTTT. It specifies CSARDLRVSDTQYF.

The genes are TRBV7-3 and TRBJ1-2, with D unresolved. The CDR3 is 13 residues long. CDR1 is SGHTA, CDR2 FQGTGA, per germline. The ends were cut back, 5 bases at V and 4 bases at J, with 11 bases in the middle. The CDR3, as DNA: TGTGCCAGCAGCCGCTCGAGGTCCTATGGCTACACCTTC. This sequence encodes CASSRSRSYGYTF.

This clonotype appeared a few times. The V gene is TRBV18, the J gene TRBJ2-1; 10 bases are a match to TRBD2. V lost 8 bases, J lost 8 bases, and 9 bases stayed unmatched. This CDR3 comprises 14 residues. The V gene's germline CDR1 is KGHSH and CDR2 LQKENI. The CDR3 nucleotides read TGTGCCAGCCGATCTAGCGGGAGTACGTATGAGCAGTTCTTC. It translates to CASRSSGSTYEQFF.

This sequence joins TRBV9 and TRBJ2-6; TRBD2 is a possible D gene (6 bases). CDR1 is SGDLS and CDR2 is YYNGEE in the germline V gene. V was pared by 0 bases and J by 3 bases, with 16 bases between. The length of the CDR3 is 18 residues. The CDR3 loop reads CASSVVMGGSGGANVLTF. The CDR3 region has the DNA TGTGCCAGCAGCGTAGTAATGGGAGGTTCAGGTGGGGCCAACGTCCTGACTTTC.

This chain connects TRBV5-4 to TRBJ2-7; D is perhaps TRBD1 (5 bases). V lost 4 bases to trimming and J lost 5 bases, with 16 bases between them. CDR3 length: 14 amino acids. Germline V lookup: CDR1 SGHNT, CDR2 YYREEE (reference sequence). In DNA form, the CDR3 reads TGTGCCAGCAGCCGCAATTTGGGGCCGGACGAGCAGTACTTC. Its translation is CASSRNLGPDEQYF.

There are a few counts of this clonotype. The rearrangement links TRBV9 to TRBJ2-7, with TRBD2 matching 7 bases. The germline CDR1 and CDR2 sequences are SGDLS and YYNGEE. This CDR3 region has 15 residues. With V trimmed by 0 bases and J by 4 bases, 7 bases remained unmatched. The CDR3 DNA sequence: TGTGCCAGCAGCGTAGGAGCGGGACCTAATTACGAGCAGTACTTC. Translation: CASSVGAGPNYEQYF.

Only one count was recorded for this clonotype. The V and J genes are TRBV25-1 and TRBJ2-3; unclear D gene. The CDR3 totals 13 residues. With 4 bases removed from V and 2 bases from J, the gap between germline ends came to 7 bases. Germline lookup yields CDR1 MGHDK and CDR2 SYGVNS. The DNA of the CDR3 is TGTGCCAGCAGTGTAATCCCCACAGATACGCAGTATTTT. It yields the protein CASSVIPTDTQYF. Drawing the rest from reference TRBV25-1 and TRBJ2-3, the complete variable domain is EADIYQTPRYLVIGTGKKITLECSQTMGHDKMYWYQQDPGMELHLIHYSYGVNSTEKGDLSSESTVSRIRTEHFPLTLESARPSHTSQYLCASSVIPTDTQYFGPGTRLTVL.

This rearrangement joins TRBV30 to TRBJ2-5; maybe TRBD1 (5 bases). Germline-derived CDR1 and CDR2 are GTSNPN and SVGIG (reference sequence). This CDR3 is 12 amino acids long. With 3 bases removed from V and 9 bases from J, the gap between germline ends came to 14 bases. CDR3 region: CAWRQGKRPQYF. The CDR3 DNA is TGTGCCTGGAGGCAGGGAAAGAGACCCCAGTACTTC.

This clonotype showed up just a few times. This rearrangement joins TRBV5-1 to TRBJ1-6; TRBD1 matches at 8 bases. Trimming took 0 bases from V and 9 from J; bases not matched to a gene: 2. Per germline, CDR1 SGHRS and CDR2 YFSETQ. This CDR3 region has 14 residues. CDR3 in DNA: TGCGCCAGCAGCTTGGGACAGGGGCCTTCACCCCTCCACTTT. This encodes CASSLGQGPSPLHF.

This clonotype was recorded a few times. The chain joins TRBV7-8 to TRBJ2-2; 7 bases are shared with TRBD2. CDR3 length: 17 amino acids. CDR1 SGHVS and CDR2 FQNEAQ come from the germline V gene. Trimming took 4 bases from V and 0 from J; bases not matched to a gene: 8. CDR3: CASSSRVLAANTGELFF. CDR3 nucleotides: TGTGCCAGCAGCTCCCGGGTGCTAGCGGCGAACACCGGGGAGCTGTTTTTT. The full variable domain, in which reference TRBV7-8 and TRBJ2-2 provide the parts outside the CDR3, is GAGVSQSPRYKVAKRGQDVALRCDPISGHVSLFWYQQALGQGPEFLTYFQNEAQLDKSGLPSDRFFAERPEGSVSTLKIQRTQQEDSAVYLCASSSRVLAANTGELFFGEGSRLTVL.

V and J are TRBV7-9 and TRBJ1-5; D possibly corresponds to TRBD1 (5 bases). The ends were cut back, 10 bases at V and 3 bases at J, with 16 bases in the middle. CDR3 length: 14 residues. The germline CDR1 and CDR2 sequences are SEHNR and FQNEAQ (reference sequence). CDR3 in amino acids: CAMGSGTANQPQHF. CDR3 nucleotide sequence: TGTGCCATGGGCTCCGGGACCGCCAATCAGCCCCAGCATTTT.

V and J are TRBV19 and TRBJ2-2, with 7 bases matching TRBD2. Germline trimming cut 6 bases from V and 4 bases from J; bases unmatched to any gene: 14. There are 17 residues in the CDR3. Germline CDR1 is LNHDA and CDR2 is SQIVND (reference sequence). CDR3 nucleotide sequence: TGTGCCAGTAGCGGGAGGTGGCGGGAGCGGGGCACCGGGGAGCTGTTTTTT. This codes for CASSGRWRERGTGELFF.

The table lists this clonotype with a few counts. The chain links TRBV5-6 to TRBJ2-1; TRBD2 aligns across 10 bases. Germline CDR1 reads SGHDT; CDR2 reads YYEEEE. After removal of 1 base from V and 6 bases from J, the junction contained 4 bases not matched to a gene. The CDR3 consists of 15 residues. The CDR3 loop is CASSLISGRINEQFF. The CDR3 DNA reads TGTGCCAGCAGCTTGATTAGCGGGAGGATCAATGAGCAGTTCTTC.

The chain links TRBV6-1 to TRBJ2-7; no reliable D call. The V and J ends lost 7 bases and 7 bases respectively, with 23 bases between them. CDR1 is MNHNS and CDR2 is SASEGT in the germline V gene. CDR3 length: 15 residues. The CDR3 sequence: CASTPRAAVLREQYF. DNA for the CDR3: TGTGCCAGCACCCCACGAGCAGCCGTCCTTCGGGAGCAGTACTTC.

This clonotype appeared a single time. The chain uses TRBV6-2 or TRBV6-3 and TRBJ2-5; D may be TRBD2 (6 bases). The germline V gene has CDR1 MNHEY and CDR2 SVGEGT. V was shortened by 5 bases and J by 4 bases, with 11 bases between the two germline ends. CDR3 size: 13 residues. CDR3 nucleotide sequence: TGTGCCAGCAGTCCCCACGGGAGAGAGACCCAGTACTTC. This encodes CASSPHGRETQYF.

This clonotype turned up a few times. V gene TRBV4-1 combines with J gene TRBJ2-1; TRBD2 agrees at 7 bases. The CDR3 consists of 15 residues. V shed 5 bases, J shed 2 bases, and the junction held 6 bases outside the gene matches. From germline, CDR1 is MGHRA and CDR2 YSYEKL. CDR3 coding DNA: TGCGCCAGCAGCGATCTAGGGAGGGCCTACAATGAGCAGTTCTTC. Translation: CASSDLGRAYNEQFF.

In its sample, this clonotype was seen a few times. J is TRBJ2-6 and V is TRBV5-1, with 8 nucleotides matching TRBD1. CDR1 SGHRS and CDR2 YFSETQ come from the germline V gene. V was clipped by 4 bases and J by 7 bases; unmatched bases: 19. The CDR3 length is 19 residues. CDR3 sequence: CASSLDRDRRSLGANVLTF. CDR3 in DNA: TGCGCCAGCAGCCTAGACCGGGACAGGAGATCTCTGGGAGCCAACGTCCTGACTTTC.

This clonotype was seen only a few times. The gene calls are TRBV15 and TRBJ2-3; TRBD2 aligns across 9 bases. V shed 5 bases, J shed 1 base, and the junction held 10 bases outside the gene matches. CDR1 is LNHNV, CDR2 YYDKDF, per germline (reference sequence). The CDR3 consists of 17 residues. The CDR3 here is CATSAGASGTRTDTQYF. CDR3 DNA: TGTGCCACCAGCGCAGGGGCTAGCGGGACGCGCACAGATACGCAGTATTTT.

This clonotype was counted at least ten times. The V and J genes are TRBV20-1 and TRBJ2-7; 7 bases fit TRBD1. Looked up from germline, CDR1 is DFQATT and CDR2 is SNEGSKA (reference sequence). CDR3 size: 13 residues. With V trimmed by 4 bases and J by 6 bases, 9 bases remained unmatched. In DNA, the CDR3 is TGCAGTGCTAACCGGGACAGTGGTCGCGAGCAGTACTTC. This gives the protein CSANRDSGREQYF.

This clonotype was recorded a few times. The chain joins TRBV4-3 to TRBJ2-3, with D perhaps TRBD1 (6 bases). The CDR3 covers 16 residues. The germline CDR1 and CDR2 sequences are LGHNA and YSLEER. Deletions cut 1 base from V and 1 base from J, with 12 bases between. This chain's CDR3 is CASSQAYREGTDTQYF. In DNA, the CDR3 is TGCGCCAGCAGCCAAGCTTACAGGGAAGGCACAGATACGCAGTATTTT.

This clonotype was picked up a small number of times. The V call is TRBV4-3, the J call TRBJ2-1, with D unresolved. There are 15 residues in the CDR3. Trimming cost V 0 bases and J 0 bases, with 6 bases left between them. Germline CDR1 and CDR2: LGHNA and YSLEER. The CDR3: CASSQDQSSYNEQFF. In DNA, the CDR3 is TGCGCCAGCAGCCAAGACCAGAGCTCCTACAATGAGCAGTTCTTC.

The V call is TRBV14, the J call TRBJ2-1; D remains ambiguous. CDR1 and CDR2 (germline): SGHDN, FVKESK. Trimming took 4 bases from V and 6 from J, leaving 13 bases between them. This CDR3 region has 14 residues. The CDR3 DNA sequence: TGTGCCAGCAGCCTGACGAGGTTTGTCAATGAGCAGTTCTTC. This translates into CASSLTRFVNEQFF.

The J gene is TRBJ1-2, the V gene TRBV6-5; 9 bases fit TRBD1. The CDR3 contains 14 residues. From germline, CDR1 is MNHEY and CDR2 SVGAGI. V shed 5 bases, J shed 5 bases, and the junction held 6 bases outside the gene matches. The CDR3 region is CASSHRGREYGYTF. CDR3 DNA: TGTGCCAGCAGTCACAGGGGGCGGGAGTATGGCTACACCTTC.

The V gene is TRBV29-1, the J gene TRBJ2-7, with D uncertain. The CDR3 covers 11 residues. Germline V gives CDR1 SQVTM, CDR2 ANQGSEA. The germline V and J ends were trimmed by 5 bases and 2 bases, with 7 bases remaining between them. The CDR3 here is CSVLIPYEQYF. The CDR3 region has the DNA TGCAGCGTTCTAATCCCCTACGAGCAGTACTTC.

This clonotype was detected many times. V usage is TRBV5-1 and J usage is TRBJ2-3; D remains unclear. In germline, CDR1 is SGHRS, CDR2 YFSETQ. V lost 0 bases to trimming and J lost 1 base, with 12 bases between them. The CDR3 is 16 residues long. The CDR3 protein is CASSLGSRPGTDTQYF. The CDR3 DNA is TGCGCCAGCAGCTTGGGGAGTCGGCCCGGCACAGATACGCAGTATTTT.

As to this clonotype: Relative to the germline gene, one junction end is altered; a read error may explain this. This rearrangement joins TRBV7-9 to TRBJ2-1; D remains ambiguous. The CDR3 has 12 residues. Germline V gene lookup returns CDR1 SEHNR and CDR2 FQNEAQ (reference sequence). CDR3 sequence reads: CASRSKLTKVLF. CDR3 DNA sequence: TGTGCCAGCAGGTCAAAACTGACCAAGGTTCTCTTC.

This clonotype showed up just a few times. This chain links TRBV12-3 or TRBV12-4 with TRBJ2-7, with D possibly being TRBD2 (6 bases). The CDR3 length is 12 residues. V dropped 11 bases and J dropped 5 bases, with 16 bases sitting between them. The CDR3 here is CAGRRRGHEQYF. The CDR3 region has the DNA TGTGCCGGAAGGCGGAGGGGCCACGAGCAGTACTTC.